This T cell receptor (beta chain) was sequenced in a study of OX40 agonist ivuxolimab in advanced cancers. Study-level results: Researchers report that CD8+ T cells had, on average, more expanded clones than CD4+. Clonal expansion was among the lowest in partial responders at 0.1-3.0 mg/kg, especially CD8+.

With regard to this clone: Its antigen is still unknown.

CDR1 and CDR2 from the germline V gene are WSHSY and SAAADI. V dropped 3 bases and J dropped 4; count of bases not matched to a gene: 24. CDR3 length: 21 amino acids. TCRdb's copy holds only in-frame clones and misses some; the assay was immunoSEQ multiplex PCR. This table has under 100,000 clones, 75% to 95% appearing once. The V call is TRBV10-2, the J call TRBJ2-5; 9 positions agree with TRBD2. The source was CD4+ or CD8+ T cells sorted from blood, collected in a trial of the OX40 agonist ivuxolimab. This TCR was recovered from an adult with an advanced solid tumor such as melanoma, head and neck, liver or kidney cancer. In nucleotides, the CDR3 is TGCGCCAGCAGTGAAGTCAGGTGGATCCGGGCAGCGGGAGGTCGTACAGAGACCCAGTACTTC. This gives the protein CASSEVRWIRAAGGRTETQYF.